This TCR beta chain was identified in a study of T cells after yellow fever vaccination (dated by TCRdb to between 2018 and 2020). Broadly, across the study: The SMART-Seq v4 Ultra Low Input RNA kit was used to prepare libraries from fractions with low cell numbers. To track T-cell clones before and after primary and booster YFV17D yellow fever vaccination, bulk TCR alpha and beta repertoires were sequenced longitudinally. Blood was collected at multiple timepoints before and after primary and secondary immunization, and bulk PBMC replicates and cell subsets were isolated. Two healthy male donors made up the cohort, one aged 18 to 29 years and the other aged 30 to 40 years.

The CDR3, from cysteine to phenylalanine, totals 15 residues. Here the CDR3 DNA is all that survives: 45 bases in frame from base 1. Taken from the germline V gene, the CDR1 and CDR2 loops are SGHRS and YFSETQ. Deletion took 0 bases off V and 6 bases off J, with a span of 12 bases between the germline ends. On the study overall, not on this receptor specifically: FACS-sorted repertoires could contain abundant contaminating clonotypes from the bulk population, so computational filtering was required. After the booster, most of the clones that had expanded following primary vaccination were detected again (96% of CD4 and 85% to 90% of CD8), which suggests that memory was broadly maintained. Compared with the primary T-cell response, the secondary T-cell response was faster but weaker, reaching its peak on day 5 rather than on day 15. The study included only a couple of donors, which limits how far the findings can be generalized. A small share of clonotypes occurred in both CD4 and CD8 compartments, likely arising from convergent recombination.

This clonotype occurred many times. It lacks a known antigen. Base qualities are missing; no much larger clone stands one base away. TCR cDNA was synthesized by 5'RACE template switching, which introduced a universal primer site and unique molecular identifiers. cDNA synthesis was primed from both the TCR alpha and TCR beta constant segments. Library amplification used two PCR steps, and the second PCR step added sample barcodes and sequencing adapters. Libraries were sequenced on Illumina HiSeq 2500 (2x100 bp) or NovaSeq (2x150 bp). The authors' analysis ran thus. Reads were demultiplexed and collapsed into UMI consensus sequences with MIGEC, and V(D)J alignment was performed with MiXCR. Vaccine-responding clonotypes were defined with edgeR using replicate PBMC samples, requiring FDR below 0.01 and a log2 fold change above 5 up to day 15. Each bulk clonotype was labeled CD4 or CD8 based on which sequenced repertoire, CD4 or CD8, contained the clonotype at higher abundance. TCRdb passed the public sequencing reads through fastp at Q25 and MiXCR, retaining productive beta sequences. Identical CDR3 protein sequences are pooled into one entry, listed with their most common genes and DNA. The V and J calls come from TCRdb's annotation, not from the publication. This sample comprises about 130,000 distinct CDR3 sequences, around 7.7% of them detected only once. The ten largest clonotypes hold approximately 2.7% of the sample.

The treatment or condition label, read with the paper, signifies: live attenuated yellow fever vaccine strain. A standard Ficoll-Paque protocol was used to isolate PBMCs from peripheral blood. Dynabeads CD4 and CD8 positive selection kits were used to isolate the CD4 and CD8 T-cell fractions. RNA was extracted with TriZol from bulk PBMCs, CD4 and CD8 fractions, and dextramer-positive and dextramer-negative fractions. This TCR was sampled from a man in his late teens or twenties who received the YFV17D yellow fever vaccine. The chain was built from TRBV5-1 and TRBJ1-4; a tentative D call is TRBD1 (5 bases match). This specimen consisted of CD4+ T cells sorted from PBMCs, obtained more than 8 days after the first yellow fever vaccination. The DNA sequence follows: TGCGCCAGCAGCTTGGGACAGCTTACCGATGAAAAACTGTTTTTT. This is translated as CASSLGQLTDEKLFF.